The 18 T cell receptor beta chains below all came from one sample that was sequenced in a study of vaccination and CD4 T cells after COVID-19. The sample's treatment: approximately 9-day PBMC culture with coronavirus spike peptide pools or control peptides (ViraFEST assay). The assay that was used to sequence DNA from cultured CD4+ T cells was the Oncomine TCR Beta short-read assay. A single record per CDR3 protein comes from TCRdb applying MiXCR to the PCR reads. The top ten clones hold roughly 7.5% of a sample with some 10,000 distinct CDR3 sequences, roughly 66% of them seen once. Their target antigens are unknown. The source material was CD4+ T cells from blood, cultured in vitro. These receptors came from a human donor who had recovered from COVID-19.

The J gene is TRBJ1-2, the V gene TRBV28, with D uncertain. V lost 6 bases, J lost 4 bases, and 9 bases lay in between. CDR1 and CDR2 from the germline V gene are MDHEN and SYDVKM. CDR3 length equals 12 residues. CDR3 region: CASSNRIYGYTF. CDR3 nucleotide sequence: TGTGCCAGCAGCAATAGGATCTATGGCTACACCTTC.

This clonotype rates as medium-sized. The genes are TRBV30 and TRBJ1-5; D is unresolved. CDR3 length: 15 amino acids. V lost 2 bases and J 3 bases, leaving 14 bases between the germline ends. Germline values: CDR1 GTSNPN, CDR2 SVGIG (reference sequence). The CDR3 DNA reads TGTGCCTGGAGTCCGGGCAGTGTACCCAATCAGCCCCAGCATTTT. This codes for CAWSPGSVPNQPQHF.

The chain joins TRBV10-3 to TRBJ2-3, with 8 bases identical to TRBD2. With V trimmed by 3 bases and J by 1 base, 3 bases remained unmatched. CDR3 length: 15 amino acids. Germline V gene lookup returns CDR1 ENHRY and CDR2 SYGVKD. CDR3 residues: CAISDQRERTDTQYF. DNA for the CDR3: TGTGCCATCAGTGACCAGCGGGAGCGCACAGATACGCAGTATTTT.

The CDR3 loop reads CAISEGLGGAADTQYF. As DNA, the CDR3 is TGTGCCATCAGTGAGGGGCTTGGGGGAGCGGCAGATACGCAGTATTTT. V usage is TRBV10-3 and J usage is TRBJ2-3, with D perhaps TRBD1 or TRBD2 (5 bases each). The CDR3 runs 16 residues. V lost 2 bases and J lost 4, with 16 bases in between. Germline assignment: CDR1 ENHRY and CDR2 SYGVKD.

The rearrangement joins TRBV7-9 to TRBJ2-7; 12 bases map to TRBD1. The V gene end was trimmed by 10 bases and the J gene end by 10 bases; junction bases not matched to a gene: 14. The CDR3 extends over 14 amino acids. CDR1 is SEHNR, CDR2 FQNEAQ, per germline (reference sequence). This CDR3 is CATGGTGGARYQYF. The CDR3 DNA follows: TGTGCCACCGGGGGGACAGGGGGCGCGAGATACCAGTACTTC.

The rearrangement joins TRBV6-5 to TRBJ1-2; D is perhaps TRBD1 (5 bases). V shed 4 bases and J shed 3 bases, with 15 bases lying between them. The CDR3 has 15 residues. CDR1 and CDR2 from the germline V gene are MNHEY and SVGAGI. DNA for the CDR3: TGTGCCAGCAGTTCCCCGACGACAGCCGACTATGGCTACACCTTC. Translation: CASSSPTTADYGYTF.

The chain recombines TRBV7-2 with TRBJ1-2, with a weak D call TRBD1 (5 bases). The ends were cut back, 1 base at V and 7 bases at J, with 7 bases in the middle. The CDR3 has 12 amino acids. Germline CDR1 SGHTA, CDR2 FQGNSA. CDR3 nucleotides: TGTGCCAGCAGCTTAGGGGGGGGTGGCTACACCTTC. It specifies CASSLGGGGYTF.

The chain recombines TRBV11-2 with TRBJ2-7; TRBD2 aligns across 7 bases. Unmatched junction bases numbered 6, after V lost 2 bases and J lost 2 bases. The CDR3 consists of 15 residues. Germline assignment: CDR1 SGHAT and CDR2 FQNNGV. The CDR3 coding sequence is TGTGCCAGCAGCTTAATAGCGGGCTCCCCCTACGAGCAGTACTTC. Amino acids: CASSLIAGSPYEQYF.

The chain carries TRBV6-1 and TRBJ1-6; D remains unclear. Trimming left V 7 bases short and J 2 bases short, with 18 bases between. Germline assignment: CDR1 MNHNS and CDR2 SASEGT. The length of the CDR3 is 17 residues. CDR3 coding DNA: TGTGCCAGCAACCCGACCCTCACGGGGACCTATAATTCACCCCTCCACTTT. Translating gives CASNPTLTGTYNSPLHF.

The V call is TRBV20-1, the J call TRBJ2-3; D gene ambiguous. V shed 2 bases and J shed 5 bases, with 8 bases lying between them. This CDR3 region has 12 residues. CDR1 is DFQATT and CDR2 is SNEGSKA in the germline V gene (reference sequence). CDR3 DNA: TGCAGTGCTAGAAGGTTGCAAGATACGCAGTATTTT. This encodes CSARRLQDTQYF.

The chain links TRBV27 to TRBJ1-5; tentative D call: TRBD1 (6 bases). Trimming pared 2 bases from V and 3 bases from J, leaving 11 bases between. The CDR3 sequence is 15 residues long. Germline-derived CDR1 and CDR2 are MNHEY and SMNVEV (reference sequence). CDR3 DNA sequence: TGTGCCAGCAGTTTAACCGGACAGCCCAATCAGCCCCAGCATTTT. It translates to CASSLTGQPNQPQHF.

The table lists this clonotype with a few counts. The chain couples TRBV15 to TRBJ1-2, with D unclear. V was pared by 3 bases and J by 2 bases, with 13 bases between. CDR1 and CDR2 (germline): LNHNV, YYDKDF (reference sequence). The CDR3 runs to 15 residues. The CDR3 loop reads CATSRPDGQNYGYTF. CDR3 DNA sequence: TGTGCCACCAGCAGGCCAGACGGGCAAAACTATGGCTACACCTTC.

The chain recombines TRBV28 with TRBJ1-5, with 10 bases matching TRBD1. Germline CDR1 MDHEN, CDR2 SYDVKM. CDR3 length: 15 amino acids. J gave up 2 bases and V 6 bases, and 4 bases lay outside the gene matches. The CDR3 DNA is TGTGCCAGCAGGAGAGGGACAGGGGGCAATCAGCCCCAGCATTTT. This encodes CASRRGTGGNQPQHF.

The rearrangement joins TRBV28 to TRBJ1-5; D remains unclear. The germline CDR1 and CDR2 sequences are MDHEN and SYDVKM. The ends were cut back, 7 bases at V and 2 bases at J, with 15 bases in the middle. The CDR3 loop spans 15 amino acids. CDR3 bases: TGTGCCAGCAAGTTGGCACCCACCCGCAATCAGCCCCAGCATTTT. The encoded protein is CASKLAPTRNQPQHF.

V gene TRBV6-1 combines with J gene TRBJ2-2, with TRBD1 matching over 9 bases. Unmatched junction bases numbered 6, after V lost 8 bases and J lost 5 bases. This CDR3 has 14 amino acids. Germline loops: CDR1 MNHNS, CDR2 SASEGT. The CDR3 reads CASHRTGETGELFF. DNA for the CDR3: TGTGCCAGCCACCGGACAGGGGAGACCGGGGAGCTGTTTTTT.

This clonotype ranks as large (0.1 to 1%). The chain is built from TRBV24-1 and TRBJ2-1, with TRBD1 as a possible D gene (6 bases). CDR3 size: 16 residues. CDR1 is KGHDR, CDR2 SFDVKD, per germline. V lost 5 bases and J 7 bases, leaving 20 bases between the germline ends. CDR3 in amino acids: CATSVGGVQGKNEQFF. DNA for the CDR3: TGTGCCACCAGTGTAGGTGGAGTACAGGGCAAGAATGAGCAGTTCTTC.

This chain connects TRBV7-9 to TRBJ2-7; D gene unclear. CDR3 size: 14 residues. Deletions cut 5 bases from V and 0 bases from J, with 11 bases between. CDR1 and CDR2 from the germline V gene are SEHNR and FQNEAQ (reference sequence). In DNA form, the CDR3 reads TGTGCCAGCAGCCCAGACTCCAACTCCTACGAGCAGTACTTC. Amino acids: CASSPDSNSYEQYF.

This clonotype has more than one count but fewer than ten. The V gene is TRBV7-2, the J gene TRBJ2-3; TRBD2 agrees at 7 bases. The ends lost 0 bases at V and 5 bases at J; junction bases unmatched: 11. The CDR3 has 17 amino acids. The germline CDR1 and CDR2 sequences are SGHTA and FQGNSA. DNA for the CDR3: TGTGCCAGCAGCTTAGCGCTTGTCGGGAGGAGTGAAGATACGCAGTATTTT. Translating it yields CASSLALVGRSEDTQYF.